This is a list of T cell receptor beta chains from one sample in a study of cytomegalovirus exposure and HLA in healthy donors. Assay: immunoSEQ multiplex PCR; the TCRdb copy retains only in-frame clones and omits some. Its listing shows about 160,000 clones. The material sequenced was PBMCs. The source of these receptors is a man in his thirties or forties in good health and CMV-seronegative. CDR3s include the opening cysteine and the closing phenylalanine or tryptophan. The D gene is left open where the match is weak.

V gene	J gene	D gene	CDR3 protein	CDR3 DNA
TRBV10-3	TRBJ2-5	-	CAIRRESGTQYF	TGTGCCATCAGACGGGAAAGCGGGACCCAGTACTTC
TRBV5-1	TRBJ2-1	-	CASSLEYGRAYNEQFF	TGCGCCAGCAGCTTGGAATACGGCAGGGCATACAATGAGCAGTTCTTC
TRBV27	TRBJ1-1	TRBD1	CASRDRLNTEAFF	TGTGCCAGCAGGGACAGGTTGAACACTGAAGCTTTCTTT
TRBV21-1	TRBJ2-5	-	CASSNRPRGAKETQYF	TGTGCCAGCAGCAATAGACCAAGGGGCGCGAAGGAGACCCAGTACTTC
TRBV6-5	TRBJ2-3	-	CASSYQQFTDTQYF	TGTGCCAGCAGTTACCAACAGTTCACAGATACGCAGTATTTT
TRBV11-2	TRBJ2-3	-	CASSQRLRTDTQYF	TGTGCCAGCAGCCAACGACTACGCACAGATACGCAGTATTTT
TRBV4-2	TRBJ2-5	TRBD2	CASSRGGTQYF	TGTGCCAGCAGCCGGGGGGGGACCCAGTACTTC
TRBV5-6	TRBJ1-5	-	CASSLATGGVRDQPQHF	TGTGCCAGCAGCTTGGCGACGGGGGGGGTCAGGGATCAGCCCCAGCATTTT
TRBV4-1	TRBJ2-3	TRBD2	CASSHSSGSVTDTQYF	TGCGCCAGCAGCCATTCTAGCGGGAGTGTAACAGATACGCAGTATTTT
TRBV28	TRBJ1-3	-	CASSLYSGGRGSGNTIYF	TGTGCCAGCAGTTTATATTCCGGCGGCAGGGGCTCTGGAAACACCATATATTTT
TRBV28	TRBJ2-3	TRBD1	CASSLWGTGGADTQYF	TGTGCCAGCAGTTTATGGGGGACAGGGGGGGCAGATACGCAGTATTTT
TRBV29-1	TRBJ2-1	-	CSAKTGRYNEQFF	TGCAGCGCTAAGACAGGGAGGTACAATGAGCAGTTCTTC
TRBV13	TRBJ2-6	-	CASSFRSSGANVLTF	TGTGCCAGCAGCTTCCGGAGCTCTGGGGCCAACGTCCTGACTTTC
TRBV5-1	TRBJ1-1	TRBD1	CASSPGQANTEAFF	TGCGCCAGCAGCCCTGGACAGGCCAACACTGAAGCTTTCTTT
TRBV11-3	TRBJ1-1	TRBD1	CASSIQQGQAFF	TGTGCCAGCAGCATCCAACAGGGGCAAGCTTTCTTT
TRBV5-6	TRBJ1-5	TRBD1	CASSIQGSNQPQHF	TGTGCCAGCAGCATACAGGGGAGCAATCAGCCCCAGCATTTT
TRBV5-1	TRBJ1-1	-	CASSLGSSEAFF	TGCGCCAGCAGCTTAGGGAGCAGTGAAGCTTTCTTT
TRBV11-2	TRBJ1-2	TRBD1	CASSLDPWSTGEGYGYTF	TGTGCCAGCAGCTTAGATCCCTGGTCGACAGGGGAGGGGTATGGCTACACCTTC
TRBV7-6	TRBJ1-2	-	CASSLGWGNRGYTF	TGTGCCAGCAGCTTAGGGTGGGGAAACAGGGGCTACACCTTC
TRBV6-1	TRBJ2-1	TRBD1	CASRLGTAVYNEQFF	TGTGCCAGCAGACTTGGGACAGCAGTCTACAATGAGCAGTTCTTC
TRBV6-1	TRBJ1-3	-	CASSIDRFSGNTIYF	TGTGCCAGCAGTATCGACAGGTTCTCTGGAAACACCATATATTTT
TRBV5-1	TRBJ2-3	-	CASSSERSGQTPQYF	TGCGCCAGCAGCTCCGAACGATCTGGGCAGACGCCGCAGTATTTT
TRBV21-1	TRBJ2-7	-	CASSKPQEAGGPLEQYF	TGTGCCAGCAGCAAACCCCAGGAAGCGGGAGGGCCCCTCGAGCAGTACTTC
TRBV5-1	TRBJ1-2	-	CASSPDRFYGYTF	TGCGCCAGCAGCCCAGACAGGTTCTACGGCTACACCTTC
TRBV11-2	TRBJ2-1	-	CASIAGRNEQFF	TGTGCCAGCATCGCGGGTCGGAATGAGCAGTTCTTC
TRBV25-1	TRBJ2-1	-	CASSEYGGPNSYNEQFF	TGTGCCAGCAGTGAATACGGCGGGCCGAACTCCTACAATGAGCAGTTCTTC
TRBV28	TRBJ2-2	TRBD1	CASSSGQDTGELFF	TGTGCCAGCAGCTCGGGACAGGACACCGGGGAGCTGTTTTTT
TRBV5-1	TRBJ1-1	-	CASSSTAGNTEAFF	TGCGCCAGCAGCTCGACAGCGGGGAACACTGAAGCTTTCTTT
TRBV5-6	TRBJ1-5	-	CASSLMAGAPTEPQHF	TGTGCCAGCAGCTTGATGGCAGGGGCTCCCACTGAGCCCCAGCATTTT
TRBV5-5	TRBJ2-5	TRBD1	CASIKTGDRETQYF	TGTGCCAGCATAAAAACAGGGGACCGAGAGACCCAGTACTTC
TRBV19	TRBJ1-4	TRBD1	CASSSQQGFGEKLFF	TGTGCCAGTAGTTCTCAACAGGGGTTTGGGGAAAAACTGTTTTTT
TRBV28	TRBJ2-7	TRBD1	CASSRDSSYEQYF	TGTGCCAGCAGTAGGGACAGCTCCTACGAGCAGTACTTC
TRBV5-1	TRBJ1-1	-	CASSSEQLNTEAFF	TGCGCCAGCAGCTCCGAACAGCTGAACACTGAAGCTTTCTTT
TRBV29-1	TRBJ2-5	TRBD1	CSVSRQGQETQYF	TGCAGCGTTTCCCGACAGGGTCAAGAGACCCAGTACTTC
TRBV11-3	TRBJ1-5	-	CASSSGPNQPQHF	TGTGCCAGCTCCTCAGGGCCAAATCAGCCCCAGCATTTT
TRBV5-4	TRBJ2-7	TRBD1	CATGTGSVGEQYF	TGTGCCACCGGGACAGGGTCCGTGGGGGAGCAGTACTTC
TRBV19	TRBJ2-7	TRBD2	CATRGVAYEQYF	TGTGCCACCCGGGGGGTGGCCTACGAGCAGTACTTC
TRBV12-2	TRBJ1-5	-	CASGQGVEQPQHF	TGTGCAAGCGGACAGGGGGTAGAGCAGCCCCAGCATTTT
TRBV9	TRBJ2-7	-	CASSVDSAGTGSYEQYF	TGTGCCAGCAGCGTAGATTCGGCGGGAACGGGCTCCTACGAGCAGTACTTC
TRBV5-1	TRBJ2-1	-	CASSSMTPSSYNEQFF	TGCGCCAGCAGCTCGATGACTCCGAGCTCCTACAATGAGCAGTTCTTC
TRBV19	TRBJ2-2	TRBD1	CASRPDRGHMAGELFF	TGTGCCAGTCGGCCGGACAGGGGGCATATGGCCGGGGAGCTGTTTTTT
TRBV18	TRBJ2-7	-	CASSPRNSGSWEQYF	TGTGCCAGCTCACCACGCAATAGCGGATCTTGGGAGCAGTACTTC
TRBV6-6	TRBJ2-7	TRBD2	CASSPRTSGYHEQYF	TGTGCCAGCAGCCCCCGGACTAGCGGGTACCACGAGCAGTACTTC
TRBV4-1	TRBJ2-7	-	CASSQLAGADSYEQYF	TGCGCCAGCAGCCAACTCGCAGGAGCGGATAGCTACGAGCAGTACTTC
TRBV7-2	TRBJ1-2	-	CASSLDSPYGYTF	TGTGCCAGCAGTCTGGACAGTCCATATGGCTACACCTTC
TRBV7-9	TRBJ2-2	-	CASSSSRLAWSGELFF	TGTGCCAGCAGCTCAAGTAGGCTAGCTTGGTCCGGGGAGCTGTTTTTT
TRBV27	TRBJ1-2	-	CASSLYQGGYGYTF	TGTGCCAGCAGTTTATACCAAGGCGGCTATGGCTACACCTTC
TRBV6-6	TRBJ2-7	TRBD1	CASTGTADYEQYF	TGTGCCAGCACCGGGACAGCGGACTACGAGCAGTACTTC
TRBV5-1	TRBJ2-7	-	CASGRSVYEQYF	TGCGCCAGCGGGAGGTCGGTTTACGAGCAGTACTTC
TRBV6-5	TRBJ1-1	-	CASSYSRGPLNTEAFF	TGTGCCAGCAGTTACTCGAGAGGGCCACTGAACACTGAAGCTTTCTTT
TRBV6-1	TRBJ1-5	-	CASSKRNREMQPQHF	TGTGCCAGCAGCAAGAGAAACAGGGAGATGCAGCCCCAGCATTTT
TRBV5-5	TRBJ1-5	TRBD1	CASSLGTADQPQHF	TGTGCCAGCAGCCTAGGGACAGCGGATCAGCCCCAGCATTTT